What follows are 9 T cell receptor beta chains derived from one specimen sequenced in a study of cytomegalovirus exposure and HLA in healthy donors. With 60 Vbeta and 13 Jbeta primers, the PCR was carried out. Assay: immunoSEQ multiplex PCR; the TCRdb copy retains only in-frame clones and omits some. The sample yields around 90,000 clones, under 75% seen once. Sequencing was performed on PBMCs. The source of these receptors is a human donor in good health.

V and J are TRBV11-2 and TRBJ2-3; TRBD1 matches at 10 bases. The V gene end was trimmed by 5 bases and the J gene end by 2 bases; junction bases not matched to a gene: 13. The germline gives CDR1 SGHAT, CDR2 FQNNGV. CDR3 length equals 18 residues. Here the CDR3 reads CASSPRRGDRGPTDTQYF. The CDR3 DNA is TGTGCCAGCAGCCCCCGTCGAGGGGACAGGGGTCCCACAGATACGCAGTATTTT.

This chain uses TRBV14 with TRBJ1-2; D unresolved. CDR3 size: 14 residues. V lost 0 bases and J lost 5, with 10 bases in between. The germline V gene has CDR1 SGHDN and CDR2 FVKESK. The CDR3 sequence is CASSQDLSHYGYTF. The CDR3 DNA reads TGTGCCAGCAGCCAAGATCTATCCCATTATGGCTACACCTTC.

The rearrangement joins TRBV7-7 to TRBJ2-2; a weak D match, TRBD1 (6 bases). Germline-derived CDR1 and CDR2 are SSHAT and FNYEAQ (reference sequence). The CDR3 is made up of 15 amino acids. Trimming removed 5 bases from V and 2 bases from J, with 12 bases in between. The CDR3 DNA is TGTGCCAGCAGCCTCGGGACACTCAACACCGGGGAGCTGTTTTTT. It translates to CASSLGTLNTGELFF.

The V and J genes are TRBV27 and TRBJ2-2; D possibly corresponds to TRBD1 (6 bases). The germline gives CDR1 MNHEY, CDR2 SMNVEV (reference sequence). This CDR3 has 14 residues. V shed 5 bases and J shed 6 bases, with 13 bases lying between them. CDR3 nucleotide sequence: TGTGCCAGCAGTCCATACAGGGATGCCGGGGAGCTGTTTTTT. Amino acids: CASSPYRDAGELFF.

This chain joins TRBV9 and TRBJ1-2; TRBD1 matches at 9 bases. The germline V gene has CDR1 SGDLS and CDR2 YYNGEE. V was pared by 4 bases and J by 5 bases, with 6 bases of the junction left unmatched. The CDR3 runs to 14 residues. CDR3 region: CASSRQGETYGYTF. CDR3 sequence (DNA): TGTGCCAGCAGCCGACAGGGGGAGACATATGGCTACACCTTC. Filled out from reference TRBV9 and TRBJ1-2, the complete variable domain reads DSGVTQTPKHLITATGQRVTLRCSPRSGDLSVYWYQQSLDQGLQFLIQYYNGEERAKGNILERFSAQQFPDLHSELNLSSLELGDSALYFCASSRQGETYGYTFGSGTRLTVV.

This clone was recorded only once. The chain carries TRBV15 and TRBJ2-5; tentative D call: TRBD2 (6 bases). Between the trimmed V and J ends, which lost 0 bases and 11 bases, there was a span of 19 bases. The CDR3 consists of 15 residues. The V gene's germline CDR1 is LNHNV and CDR2 YYDKDF (reference sequence). The chain's CDR3 is CATSRDRGYYGEQYF. Here the CDR3 DNA reads TGTGCCACCAGCAGAGATCGGGGGTACTACGGGGAGCAGTACTTC.

V and J are TRBV15 and TRBJ1-5; D is unresolved. Germline V gene lookup returns CDR1 LNHNV and CDR2 YYDKDF (reference sequence). The CDR3 sequence is 14 residues long. V dropped 1 base and J dropped 9 bases, with 13 bases sitting between them. CDR3 nucleotide sequence: TGTGCCACCAGCAGAGGCCCACAGAGCGGGCCCCAGCATTTT. Encoded protein: CATSRGPQSGPQHF.

The V gene is TRBV19, the J gene TRBJ1-1; tentatively, D is TRBD1 (6 bases). V shed 5 bases and J shed 11 bases, with 18 bases lying between them. The CDR3 is 13 amino acids. From germline, CDR1 is LNHDA and CDR2 SQIVND (reference sequence). The CDR3, as DNA: TGTGCCAGTAGTGCATCTCCACAGGGAATGGCTTTCTTT. It specifies CASSASPQGMAFF. The whole variable domain, remainder taken from reference TRBV19 and TRBJ1-1, is DGGITQSPKYLFRKEGQNVTLSCEQNLNHDAMYWYRQDPGQGLRLIYYSQIVNDFQKGDIAEGYSVSREKKESFPLTVTSAQKNPTAFYLCASSASPQGMAFFGQGTRLTVV.

The chain couples TRBV4-2 to TRBJ2-1; 8 bases align to TRBD1. J gave up 1 base and V 1 base, and 3 bases lay outside the gene matches. CDR3 length: 16 amino acids. The V gene's germline CDR1 is LGHNA and CDR2 YNFKEQ. CDR3 nucleotides: TGTGCCAGCAGCCAAGGTACAGGGGGATCCTACAATGAGCAGTTCTTC. Protein product: CASSQGTGGSYNEQFF.